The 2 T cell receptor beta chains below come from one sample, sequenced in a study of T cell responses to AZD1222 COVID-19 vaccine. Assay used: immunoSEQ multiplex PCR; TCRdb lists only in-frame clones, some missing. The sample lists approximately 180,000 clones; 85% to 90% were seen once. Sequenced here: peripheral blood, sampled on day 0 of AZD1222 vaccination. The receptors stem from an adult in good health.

The CDR3 DNA reads as TGCGCCAGCAGTGAGCCCCTGTTTGGGGAGCTGTTTTTT. Encoded protein: CASSEPLFGELFF. The chain combines TRBV10-2 with TRBJ2-2; D uncertain. The germline V gene has CDR1 WSHSY and CDR2 SAAADI. CDR3 size: 13 residues. Trimming shortened V by 2 bases and J by 8 bases, and 9 bases separated the two germline ends.

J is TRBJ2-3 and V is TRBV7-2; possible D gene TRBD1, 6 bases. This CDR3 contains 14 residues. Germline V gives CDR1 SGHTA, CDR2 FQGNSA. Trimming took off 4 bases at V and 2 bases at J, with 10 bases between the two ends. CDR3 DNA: TGTGCCAGCAGCTGGGGGCCAACCACAGATACGCAGTATTTT. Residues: CASSWGPTTDTQYF. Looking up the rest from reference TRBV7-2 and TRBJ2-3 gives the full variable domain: GAGVSQSPSNKVTEKGKDVELRCDPISGHTALYWYRQSLGQGLEFLIYFQGNSAPDKSGLPSDRFSAERTGGSVSTLTIQRTQQEDSAVYLCASSWGPTTDTQYFGPGTRLTVL.